Shown below are 15 T cell receptor beta chains from a single sample sequenced in a study of T cells in Graves' hyperthyroidism and ophthalmopathy. Using RNA transcripts as the source, TCR beta CDR3 regions were amplified. First-round RT-PCR targeting the TCR CDR3 was performed with the HTBI primer set. Each CDR3 protein is one row after TCRdb ran MiXCR on the multiplex PCR reads. The sample has fewer than 400,000 distinct CDR3 sequences; 20% to 25% are singletons. Input material: blood. The source is a man aged 50 to 59 with Graves' hyperthyroidism.

This clonotype was recorded at least ten times. The V and J genes are TRBV20-1 and TRBJ2-3, with 7 bases lining up with TRBD1. Germline values: CDR1 DFQATT, CDR2 SNEGSKA (reference sequence). Germline trimming cut 4 bases from V and 0 bases from J; bases unmatched to any gene: 4. This CDR3 is 14 amino acids long. The CDR3 loop reads CSAIGQASTDTQYF. In DNA, the CDR3 is TGCAGTGCTATAGGACAGGCTAGCACAGATACGCAGTATTTT.

This clonotype was picked up many times. The genes are TRBV28 and TRBJ2-1, with TRBD1 matching 7 bases. Germline-derived CDR1 and CDR2 are MDHEN and SYDVKM. The CDR3 sequence is 16 residues long. The V and J ends lost 3 bases and 3 bases, in that order; junction bases with no gene match: 8. The CDR3 region is CASSFETGFIYNEQFF. The CDR3 DNA sequence: TGTGCCAGCAGTTTCGAGACAGGGTTCATCTACAATGAGCAGTTCTTC. Full variable domain (rest looked up from reference TRBV28 and TRBJ2-1): DVKVTQSSRYLVKRTGEKVFLECVQDMDHENMFWYRQDPGLGLRLIYFSYDVKMKEKGDIPEGYSVSREKKERFSLILESASTNQTSMYLCASSFETGFIYNEQFFGPGTRLTVL.

This clonotype was observed a few times. The genes are TRBV6-1 and TRBJ1-2; TRBD1 aligns across 7 bases. V dropped 6 bases and J dropped 2; count of bases not matched to a gene: 3. Germline CDR1 MNHNS, CDR2 SASEGT. There are 13 residues in the CDR3. CDR3 amino acids: CASRGQINYGYTF. CDR3 coding DNA: TGTGCCAGCAGGGGACAGATCAACTATGGCTACACCTTC.

V is TRBV9 and J is TRBJ1-4; the D gene is possibly TRBD1 (6 bases). The V and J ends lost 3 bases and 8 bases respectively, with 14 bases between them. Per the germline V gene, CDR1 is SGDLS and CDR2 is YYNGEE. This CDR3 comprises 14 residues. In nucleotides, the CDR3 is TGTGCCAGCAGCGCGACAGGTCTTGACGAAAAACTGTTTTTT. This translates into CASSATGLDEKLFF.

The rearrangement uses TRBV5-1 and TRBJ2-1; D call uncertain. The V end was cut by 0 bases, the J end by 2 bases, with 12 bases between. Germline V gives CDR1 SGHRS, CDR2 YFSETQ. The CDR3 runs 16 residues. CDR3 sequence reads: CASSLAGQATYNEQFF. Here the CDR3 DNA reads TGCGCCAGCAGCTTGGCTGGGCAGGCGACCTACAATGAGCAGTTCTTC.

The table lists this clonotype with many counts. V and J are TRBV11-3 and TRBJ2-1; the D gene is possibly TRBD2 (6 bases). Trimming stripped 3 bases from V and 8 bases from J, with 29 bases between. CDR3 length: 19 amino acids. The germline V gene has CDR1 SGHNT and CDR2 YENEEA. CDR3 loop: CASSFPLRDPSRSFDEQFF. CDR3 sequence (DNA): TGTGCCAGCAGCTTCCCATTGCGGGACCCCTCACGGAGTTTCGATGAGCAGTTCTTC.

This clonotype was counted at least ten times. The CDR3 coding sequence is TGTGCCAGCTCGTCAGCGGGAGAGGGCTACGAGCAGTACTTC. Translated: CASSSAGEGYEQYF. The chain recombines TRBV7-8 with TRBJ2-7; 8 nucleotides agree with TRBD2. The germline V gene has CDR1 SGHVS and CDR2 FQNEAQ. V lost 8 bases and J lost 3; bases outside the gene matches: 9. The CDR3 consists of 14 residues.

This clonotype was counted a single time. CDR3 sequence reads: CSAREMGTVYNEKLFF. CDR3 nucleotides: TGCAGTGCTAGAGAAATGGGGACAGTCTACAATGAAAAACTGTTTTTT. The chain couples TRBV20-1 to TRBJ1-4; the match to TRBD1 covers 7 bases. Trimming removed 0 bases from V and 5 bases from J; junction bases left unmatched: 9. The length of the CDR3 is 16 residues. CDR1 is DFQATT and CDR2 is SNEGSKA in the germline V gene (reference sequence).

This sequence joins TRBV7-2 and TRBJ2-4, with D possibly called TRBD1 or TRBD2 (5 bases each). Trimming took 8 bases from V and 0 from J, leaving 14 bases between them. Looked up from germline, CDR1 is SGHTA and CDR2 is FQGNSA. The CDR3 sequence is 15 residues long. Here the CDR3 DNA reads TGTGCCAGCTGCCGGGACCAACTAGCCAAAAACATTCAGTACTTC. Translated, it gives CASCRDQLAKNIQYF.

This clonotype was seen many times. V usage is TRBV7-6 and J usage is TRBJ2-7, with 8 bases aligning to TRBD1. The CDR3 contains 15 residues. The trim removed 2 bases at V and 4 bases at J, leaving 7 bases unmatched. Germline V gene lookup returns CDR1 SGHVS and CDR2 FNYEAQ. CDR3 in amino acids: CASSLTQDRVYEQYF. CDR3 DNA sequence: TGTGCCAGCAGCTTAACCCAGGACAGGGTGTACGAGCAGTACTTC.

This chain connects TRBV7-2 to TRBJ1-2, with 9 bases fitting TRBD1. Germline V gene data show CDR1 as SGHTA and CDR2 as FQGNSA. CDR3 length: 15 residues. V lost 4 bases, J lost 6 bases, and 9 bases stayed unmatched. The CDR3 spells CASSYDRDRVDGYTF. CDR3 in DNA: TGTGCCAGCAGCTACGACCGGGACAGGGTCGATGGCTACACCTTC.

The CDR3 nucleotides are TGCGCCAGCAGCCACCACTACGGTGAGCAGTACTTC. It encodes CASSHHYGEQYF. The chain uses TRBV4-1 and TRBJ2-7; no clear D gene. Trimming pared 3 bases from V and 7 bases from J, leaving 10 bases between. Germline V gene data show CDR1 as MGHRA and CDR2 as YSYEKL. This CDR3 is 12 amino acids long.

This clonotype was recorded at least ten times. The chain uses TRBV11-2 and TRBJ1-3; D uncertain. Per the germline V gene, CDR1 is SGHAT and CDR2 is FQNNGV. The V gene lost 5 bases and the J gene lost 2 bases, with 7 bases spanning the gap. CDR3 length: 13 residues. CDR3 coding DNA: TGTGCCAGCAGCCTCGGAACTGGAAACACCATATATTTT. Translation: CASSLGTGNTIYF.

This sequence joins TRBV24-1 and TRBJ2-3; maybe TRBD2 (6 bases). The V end was cut by 2 bases, the J end by 4 bases, with 15 bases between. Germline CDR1 KGHDR, CDR2 SFDVKD. The CDR3 spans 16 residues. DNA of the CDR3: TGTGCCACCAGTGATTCCGGACGGGGGTATGCAGATACGCAGTATTTT. Protein: CATSDSGRGYADTQYF.

The chain combines TRBV5-4 with TRBJ2-7; 9 nucleotides match TRBD1. CDR1 and CDR2 from the germline V gene are SGHNT and YYREEE (reference sequence). The CDR3 has 15 amino acids. V shed 1 base, J shed 3 bases, and the junction held 5 bases outside the gene matches. As DNA, the CDR3 is TGTGCCAGCAGCTTGCGTCAGACAGGGGGCTACGAGCAGTACTTC. Translated, it gives CASSLRQTGGYEQYF.